This TCR beta chain was profiled in a study of blood T cell repertoires in COVID-19 (dated by TCRdb to 2018 to 2021). Broadly, across the study: Collaborator samples came from the United States, Italy and Spain and covered acute and convalescent phases of COVID-19. Samples were obtained from the ongoing ImmuneRACE study (first 160 participants) and from over a thousand subjects provided by 6 global collaborators. The sample metadata nearly always contained a de-identified subject ID, COVID-19 status, age in years and sex. The repertoires were made available in a free public database intended to serve as a resource for research on the immune response to SARS-CoV-2. Where HLA class I and class II types were available, the types were taken from metadata supplied by the sample provider, not from assay-based typing. The prospective study material was composed of cDNA or gDNA derived from T cells, B-cell-depleted T cells, or PBMCs. Deeply sampled blood TCRbeta repertoires from subjects exposed to, actively infected with, or recovered from COVID-19 were included in the dataset.

Looking up the germline V gene yields CDR1 MGHDK and CDR2 SYGVNS. V trim: 8 bases; J trim: 5 bases; unmatched bases: 6. From the cysteine up to the phenylalanine, the CDR3 has a length of 14 residues. Left in the record is the CDR3 DNA by itself, 42 bases read in frame from the first base. Comments on this clone: Its antigen remains undetermined. The sample holds no much larger clone one base away, and base qualities are not on file.

On the study overall, not on this receptor specifically: How much clinical and demographic metadata was included differed by source and by participant, and the metadata was provided uncurated.

Whole blood was collected in K2EDTA tubes by collaborating institutions according to the institutions' own protocols. For TCRbeta analysis, collaborators shipped samples as frozen whole blood, isolated PBMCs, or DNA extracted from either of those sample types. TCRbeta CDR3 regions were amplified from genomic DNA using the immunoSEQ Assay, a bias-controlled multiplex PCR. The source study handled its data this way. The number of nucleated cells in each sample was estimated from the amplification of reference gene primers within the assay. To quantify the absolute abundance of each unique TCRbeta CDR3 rearrangement, sequence reads were collapsed and filtered. Productive Simpson clonality was computed per sample as the square root of Simpson's diversity index over productive rearrangements. As stored in TCRdb, this immuneACCESS dataset retains in-frame rearrangements with V and J assigned. A fraction of the clones does not appear; measured against another copy, unresolved V genes explain less than half of the discrepancy, and the remainder lacks a known reason. V, J and clone size derive from that table, while D and trimming were established from the DNA sequence. For this sample the table gives roughly 260,000 clones, of which around 87% were detected only once. Jointly, the top ten make up 2% to 3% of the sample.

The sequence joins TRBV25-1 to TRBJ1-2, and 12 bases in between align with TRBD1. The source is a woman in her 50s with acute or convalescent COVID-19. Material: peripheral blood. The nucleotide sequence reads TGTGCCAGCGCCGGGACAGGGGGCAGGTATGGCTACACCTTC. It encodes CASAGTGGRYGYTF.